This TCR beta chain was observed in a study of T cells in tuberculosis. Study-level points and caveats: Samples were chosen by availability of cryopreserved specimens. Shorter CDR3-alpha in active tuberculosis partly drove smaller distances.

Measured with immunoSEQ multiplex PCR; TCRdb has only the in-frame clones, and not every one. The data contain 30,000 or so clones, around 88% of them singletons. This clone appeared once. Its antigen remains unidentified. The V and J ends lost 0 bases and 2 bases respectively, with 8 bases between them. The CDR3 has 14 amino acids. Germline CDR1 is LGHNA and CDR2 is YNFKEQ. The time point was: new active TB diagnosis, blood taken before or within 7 days of starting treatment. Each patient had positive sputum smear microscopy and/or positive culture. The clonotype originates from an adult with tuberculosis. Specimen: PBMCs, collected at tuberculosis diagnosis. The chain recombines TRBV4-2 with TRBJ2-7; D is unclear. CDR3 region: CASSQESTAYEQYF. The CDR3 coding sequence is TGTGCCAGCAGCCAAGAGTCTACAGCCTACGAGCAGTACTTC.